This TCR beta chain was sequenced in a study of T cells in Graves' hyperthyroidism and ophthalmopathy. With 4 bases clipped from V and 6 bases from J, the junction kept 16 bases outside the gene matches. Germline CDR1 is SGHVS and CDR2 is FQNEAQ. The CDR3 totals 19 residues. General study results and limits: Most clonotypes that expanded in the thyroid above 0.001 also showed up in blood.

It was RNA transcripts that yielded the amplified TCR beta CDR3 regions. The TCR CDR3 first-round RT-PCR relied on the HTBI primer set. One entry per CDR3 protein results from TCRdb running MiXCR on the multiplex PCR reads. The sample carries about 210,000 distinct CDR3 sequences, roughly a sixth recorded once. No progression to ophthalmopathy during 18 months of follow-up defined stable disease. At least ten counts were recorded for this clonotype. As yet, its antigen is unknown. This TCR was recovered from a man aged 45 to 65 with Graves' hyperthyroidism. The sample taken for sequencing was blood. The rearrangement links TRBV7-8 to TRBJ2-1; 12 nucleotides match TRBD2. Here the CDR3 DNA reads TGTGCCAGCAGCTCGCCGGGACTAGCGGGCCGAAGGGGTCCCAATGAGCAGTTCTTC. It specifies CASSSPGLAGRRGPNEQFF.